This T cell receptor beta chain was recovered during a study of OX40 agonist ivuxolimab in advanced cancers. Study-level information: Head and neck, renal cell, melanoma or hepatocellular carcinoma were the cancers that dose-escalation patients had.

Profiled with immunoSEQ multiplex PCR; TCRdb holds only in-frame clones, not every one. The sample has approximately 94,000 clones, around four fifths seen once. The CDR3 has 13 amino acids. V gave up 3 bases and J gave up 0 bases, with 5 bases separating them. Peripheral blood came from all dose cohorts at three timepoints. Sample: CD4+ or CD8+ T cells sorted from blood, taken in a trial of the OX40 agonist ivuxolimab. The sequence came from an adult with an advanced solid tumor such as melanoma, head and neck, liver or kidney cancer. V and J are TRBV23-1 and TRBJ1-1; D ambiguous. TRBV23-1 is sorted into the ORF group, with uncertain function. The CDR3 loop is CASSQGMNTEAFF. The CDR3, as DNA: TGCGCCAGCAGTCAGGGGATGAACACTGAAGCTTTCTTT.